This passage covers 32 T cell receptor beta chains from one sample sequenced in a study of T cell responses to AZD1222 COVID-19 vaccine. Only in-frame clones appear in the TCRdb table, and some are missing; sequencing was by immunoSEQ multiplex PCR. Here the sample spans more than 95,000 clones, 80% to 90% being singletons. Sequencing was performed on peripheral blood, taken 28 days after the second AZD1222 dose. These TCRs come from an adult who received the AZD1222 COVID-19 vaccine.

The chain joins TRBV5-5 to TRBJ2-7; possible D gene TRBD2, 6 bases. Looked up from germline, CDR1 is SGHKS and CDR2 is YYEKEE (reference sequence). With 4 bases removed from V and 3 bases from J, the gap between germline ends came to 14 bases. The CDR3 consists of 14 residues. The DNA for the CDR3 is TGTGCCAGCAGCCCTCGGGGGACTCTCTACGAGCAGTACTTC. Translating gives CASSPRGTLYEQYF.

The V and J genes are TRBV5-1 and TRBJ1-6; D is perhaps TRBD1 (5 bases). Germline CDR1 SGHRS, CDR2 YFSETQ. This CDR3 comprises 16 residues. The germline V and J ends were trimmed by 0 bases and 2 bases, with 9 bases remaining between them. This CDR3 is CASSLDRWTYNSPLHF. For the CDR3, the DNA is TGCGCCAGCAGCTTGGACAGGTGGACCTATAATTCACCCCTCCACTTT.

This clone was counted a single time. The rearrangement uses TRBV14 and TRBJ1-1; D uncertain. V lost 0 bases and J 7 bases, leaving 6 bases between the germline ends. Germline lookup yields CDR1 SGHDN and CDR2 FVKESK. The CDR3 extends over 12 amino acids. Written as DNA, the CDR3 is TGTGCCAGCAGCCAAGATTGGGGTGAAGCTTTCTTT. It translates to CASSQDWGEAFF.

This clone turned up a few times. The chain combines TRBV5-1 with TRBJ2-5; a weak D match, TRBD2 (5 bases). CDR1 and CDR2 (germline): SGHRS, YFSETQ. V lost 2 bases to trimming and J lost 2 bases, with 7 bases between them. The CDR3 spans 13 residues. CDR3 sequence: CASSLAVQETQYF. The CDR3 nucleotides are TGCGCCAGCAGCTTAGCGGTTCAAGAGACCCAGTACTTC.

The chain joins TRBV4-3 to TRBJ1-2; D uncertain. Trimming shortened V by 4 bases and J by 3 bases, and 12 bases separated the two germline ends. The CDR3 loop spans 14 amino acids. Germline V gene lookup returns CDR1 LGHNA and CDR2 YSLEER. The CDR3 spells CASSLQSAYYGYTF. DNA of the CDR3: TGCGCCAGCAGCCTTCAATCAGCCTACTATGGCTACACCTTC.

CDR3 amino acids: CASSLVVGGNYGYTF. DNA of the CDR3: TGTGCCAGCAGCTTAGTTGTAGGGGGAAACTATGGCTACACCTTC. V and J are TRBV7-9 and TRBJ1-2, with D possibly TRBD1 on 6 matching bases. Germline V gene data show CDR1 as SEHNR and CDR2 as FQNEAQ (reference sequence). CDR3 size: 15 residues. V lost 1 base to trimming and J lost 2 bases, with 11 bases between them.

The V and J genes are TRBV19 and TRBJ2-2; 15 bases agree with TRBD2. The V gene's germline CDR1 is LNHDA and CDR2 SQIVND (reference sequence). V lost 4 bases and J lost 2; bases outside the gene matches: 5. This CDR3 has 18 amino acids. The CDR3 coding sequence is TGTGCCAGTAGTAGGGGACTAGCGGGGGGAATTAACACCGGGGAGCTGTTTTTT. Amino acids: CASSRGLAGGINTGELFF.

This rearrangement joins TRBV27 to TRBJ1-5; a possible D gene is TRBD1 (5 bases). Between the trimmed V and J ends, which lost 5 bases and 2 bases, there was a span of 13 bases. Germline loops: CDR1 MNHEY, CDR2 SMNVEV (reference sequence). CDR3 length: 15 amino acids. CDR3 sequence reads: CASSGGEYGNQPQHF. In DNA form, the CDR3 reads TGTGCCAGCAGTGGGGGGGAGTATGGCAATCAGCCCCAGCATTTT.

V gene TRBV7-8 combines with J gene TRBJ1-1; D not certain. The CDR3 is 15 residues long. Looked up from germline, CDR1 is SGHVS and CDR2 is FQNEAQ. The V end was cut by 1 base, the J end by 4 bases, with 13 bases between. The CDR3 here is CASSLGGKGVTEAFF. The CDR3 nucleotides are TGTGCCAGCAGCTTAGGAGGGAAGGGTGTCACTGAAGCTTTCTTT.

The chain is built from TRBV28 and TRBJ1-5, with 11 bases lining up with TRBD1. Germline V gene data show CDR1 as MDHEN and CDR2 as SYDVKM. The V gene end was trimmed by 5 bases and the J gene end by 7 bases; junction bases not matched to a gene: 10. This CDR3 region has 16 residues. CDR3 protein: CASSGLGQGARQPQHF. In DNA form, the CDR3 reads TGTGCCAGCAGTGGACTCGGACAGGGGGCGAGGCAGCCCCAGCATTTT.

The chain has TRBV9 and TRBJ1-2; maybe TRBD1 (6 bases). Per germline, CDR1 SGDLS and CDR2 YYNGEE. The CDR3 has 13 amino acids. The V and J ends lost 2 bases and 8 bases respectively, with 13 bases between them. The CDR3 coding sequence is TGTGCCAGCAGCGTTTACCCCGGGGGCGGCTACACCTTC. As protein: CASSVYPGGGYTF.

The chain carries TRBV11-2 and TRBJ1-5, with unresolved D. V was pared by 6 bases and J by 5 bases, with 14 bases between. Germline values: CDR1 SGHAT, CDR2 FQNNGV. This CDR3 region has 14 residues. The CDR3 DNA reads as TGTGCCAGCAGTCCTACTGGCGGGTATCAGCCCCAGCATTTT. Its translation: CASSPTGGYQPQHF. The variable domain in full, completed from reference TRBV11-2 and TRBJ1-5, reads EAGVAQSPRYKIIEKRQSVAFWCNPISGHATLYWYQQILGQGPKLLIQFQNNGVVDDSQLPKDRFSAERLKGVDSTLKIQPAKLEDSAVYLCASSPTGGYQPQHFGDGTRLSIL.

The CDR3 reads CASSTWGPNQPQHF. CDR3 in DNA: TGTGCCAGTAGTACCTGGGGCCCAAATCAGCCCCAGCATTTT. The V call is TRBV19, the J call TRBJ1-5, with D maybe TRBD1 (5 bases). V lost 4 bases to trimming and J lost 4 bases, with 11 bases between them. Per the germline V gene, CDR1 is LNHDA and CDR2 is SQIVND (reference sequence). The length of the CDR3 is 14 residues.

Regarding this clone: This sample includes further DNA sequences coding for the same CDR3. This chain joins TRBV7-2 and TRBJ2-7; 7 nucleotides match TRBD1. Per germline, CDR1 SGHTA and CDR2 FQGNSA. Trimming cost V 4 bases and J 4 bases; bases outside gene matches: 1. The CDR3 covers 12 residues. CDR3 residues: CASSSQGYEQYF. The CDR3 bases are TGTGCCAGCAGCTCACAGGGGTACGAGCAGTACTTC.

The chain couples TRBV29-1 to TRBJ1-4; possibly TRBD1 for D (6 bases). V was shortened by 7 bases and J by 0 bases, with 15 bases between the two germline ends. CDR1 and CDR2 from the germline V gene are SQVTM and ANQGSEA. This CDR3 spans 15 amino acids. The CDR3, as DNA: TGCAGCGCCTCGTCCTCAGGGGCAACTAATGAAAAACTGTTTTTT. Protein: CSASSSGATNEKLFF.

In its sample, this clone was seen a few times. The chain employs TRBV27 and TRBJ2-7; 7 bases are shared with TRBD2. Germline V gene sequence: CDR1 MNHEY, CDR2 SMNVEV (reference sequence). The CDR3 consists of 16 residues. V dropped 6 bases and J dropped 7; count of bases not matched to a gene: 18. The CDR3 reads CASSLSGGIGRREQYF. Written as DNA, the CDR3 is TGTGCCAGCAGCCTGTCCGGGGGGATCGGACGGAGGGAGCAGTACTTC.

The rearrangement uses TRBV2 and TRBJ1-4; 11 positions agree with TRBD1. The V gene end was trimmed by 7 bases and the J gene end by 4 bases; junction bases not matched to a gene: 11. The length of the CDR3 is 17 residues. Per the germline V gene, CDR1 is SNHLY and CDR2 is FYNNEI. CDR3 coding DNA: TGTGCCAGCATCCCCTCGGACAGGGGGCCAAATAATGAAAAACTGTTTTTT. Residues: CASIPSDRGPNNEKLFF.

The rearrangement joins TRBV10-3 to TRBJ1-1; D ambiguous. The CDR3 has 13 amino acids. Deletions cut 4 bases from V and 6 bases from J, with 12 bases between. CDR1 is ENHRY and CDR2 is SYGVKD in the germline V gene. The CDR3 sequence is CAISGQWGAEAFF. The CDR3 region has the DNA TGTGCCATCAGTGGCCAGTGGGGAGCTGAAGCTTTCTTT.

The chain couples TRBV2 to TRBJ1-3; D remains ambiguous. CDR3 length equals 14 residues. The germline gives CDR1 SNHLY, CDR2 FYNNEI. V was shortened by 5 bases and J by 4 bases, with 12 bases between the two germline ends. The chain's CDR3 is CASSSAVGGNTIYF. The CDR3, as DNA: TGTGCCAGCAGTTCCGCGGTGGGCGGAAACACCATATATTTT.

The chain joins TRBV5-1 to TRBJ1-1, with no clear D. Per germline, CDR1 SGHRS and CDR2 YFSETQ. V was cut by 4 bases and J by 0 bases, with 16 bases left in between. The CDR3 extends over 16 amino acids. The CDR3 sequence: CASSSTVGRMNTEAFF. CDR3 DNA: TGCGCCAGCAGCAGTACGGTGGGCCGCATGAACACTGAAGCTTTCTTT.

The V and J genes are TRBV11-2 and TRBJ1-2; D ambiguous. V shed 0 bases and J shed 8 bases, with 16 bases lying between them. Germline CDR1 reads SGHAT; CDR2 reads FQNNGV. The CDR3 is 15 amino acids. CDR3: CASSLDHSDRRGYTF. DNA of the CDR3: TGTGCCAGCAGCTTAGATCACTCAGACCGTAGGGGCTACACCTTC. The full variable domain, completed using reference TRBV11-2 and TRBJ1-2, is EAGVAQSPRYKIIEKRQSVAFWCNPISGHATLYWYQQILGQGPKLLIQFQNNGVVDDSQLPKDRFSAERLKGVDSTLKIQPAKLEDSAVYLCASSLDHSDRRGYTFGSGTRLTVV.

The chain carries TRBV4-1 and TRBJ1-4; no reliable D call. Germline CDR1 reads MGHRA; CDR2 reads YSYEKL. The V end lost 0 bases, the J end lost 4 bases, and 9 bases lay between the germline ends. The CDR3 is 15 amino acids. The CDR3: CASSQDTWGNEKLFF. CDR3 nucleotides: TGCGCCAGCAGCCAAGATACGTGGGGTAATGAAAAACTGTTTTTT.

A single count supports this clone. The rearrangement links TRBV10-1 to TRBJ1-1, with D uncertain. Germline loops: CDR1 WNHNN, CDR2 SYGVQD (reference sequence). The V end lost 2 bases, the J end lost 3 bases, and 7 bases lay between the germline ends. The CDR3 is 13 residues long. The CDR3 region is CASSEDLYTEAFF. Written as DNA, the CDR3 is TGCGCCAGCAGTGAGGACCTTTACACTGAAGCTTTCTTT.

The rearrangement joins TRBV3-1 (or the pseudogene TRBV3-2) to TRBJ2-6, with 7 nucleotides matching TRBD1. Germline values: CDR1 LGHDT, CDR2 YNNKEL (reference sequence). The CDR3 is made up of 18 amino acids. V lost 7 bases and J lost 0; bases outside the gene matches: 12. In DNA form, the CDR3 reads TGTGCCAGCAAGCCCGATCCGACAGGGAGCTCTGGGGCCAACGTCCTGACTTTC. Amino acid sequence: CASKPDPTGSSGANVLTF.

The CDR3 loop reads CASKWGEGTEAFF. The CDR3 region has the DNA TGTGCCAGCAAATGGGGGGAAGGGACTGAAGCTTTCTTT. The J gene is TRBJ1-1, the V gene TRBV6-5; possible D gene TRBD1, 5 bases. Per germline, CDR1 MNHEY and CDR2 SVGAGI. This CDR3 has 13 residues. Trimming left V 7 bases short and J 5 bases short, with 14 bases between.

The genes are TRBV6-5 and TRBJ1-2; D unresolved. The CDR3 runs to 13 residues. Germline V CDR1 and CDR2: MNHEY, SVGAGI. V was cut by 2 bases and J by 2 bases, with 6 bases left in between. DNA of the CDR3: TGTGCCAGCAGTTACGATCAGAACTATGGCTACACCTTC. This gives the protein CASSYDQNYGYTF.

This chain uses TRBV6-5 with TRBJ2-7, with TRBD1 as a possible D gene (5 bases). The CDR3 is made up of 14 amino acids. Trimming took 8 bases from V and 5 from J, leaving 19 bases between them. Germline V CDR1 and CDR2: MNHEY, SVGAGI. The CDR3 DNA sequence: TGTGCCAGCCGTCCCGGACACCTTCGGGACGAGCAGTACTTC. This codes for CASRPGHLRDEQYF.

J is TRBJ2-1 and V is TRBV19; D possibly corresponds to TRBD2 (7 bases). Germline assignment: CDR1 LNHDA and CDR2 SQIVND (reference sequence). Trimming took 3 bases from V and 4 from J, leaving 16 bases between them. The CDR3 spans 16 residues. The CDR3 here is CASSIAVGGLYNEQFF. CDR3 DNA: TGTGCCAGTAGTATCGCGGTCGGGGGGCTGTACAATGAGCAGTTCTTC.

This clone has a single count. CDR3 DNA sequence: TGTGCCAGCAGCTTAGCCCCGGAATCAAGTAGCCAGTACTTC. Translated, it gives CASSLAPESSSQYF. This chain joins TRBV7-2 and TRBJ2-5, with no clear D. V was trimmed by 0 bases and J by 10 bases, leaving 15 bases between them. The CDR3 is 14 amino acids. Germline V lookup: CDR1 SGHTA, CDR2 FQGNSA.

V gene TRBV15 combines with J gene TRBJ2-5; the match to TRBD1 covers 9 bases. The CDR3 has 14 amino acids. Germline CDR1 LNHNV, CDR2 YYDKDF (reference sequence). With 5 bases clipped from V and 10 bases from J, the junction kept 11 bases outside the gene matches. The CDR3 region has the DNA TGTGCCACCAGCGGCCGGGACAGGGTTTGGAACCAGTACTTC. Residues: CATSGRDRVWNQYF.

In DNA, the CDR3 is TGTGCCAGCAGCTTAGGGCAGGGAAAGAATGAAAAACTGTTTTTT. It yields the protein CASSLGQGKNEKLFF. The chain couples TRBV7-9 to TRBJ1-4, with TRBD1 as a possible D gene (5 bases). Deletions cut 1 base from V and 5 bases from J, with 11 bases between. CDR3 length: 15 residues. Germline CDR1 and CDR2: SEHNR and FQNEAQ (reference sequence).

This clone was counted between two and nine times. V is TRBV25-1 and J is TRBJ1-1, with D possibly matching TRBD1 (6 bases). The CDR3 extends over 14 amino acids. The germline V gene has CDR1 MGHDK and CDR2 SYGVNS. V lost 7 bases and J 3 bases, leaving 15 bases between the germline ends. The CDR3 is CASTEGGRDTEAFF. CDR3 coding DNA: TGTGCCAGCACCGAGGGGGGGAGGGACACTGAAGCTTTCTTT.